The sequence of this T cell receptor (beta chain) was determined in a study of control samples from healthy donors and cancer patients. V dropped 3 bases and J dropped 2 bases, with 11 bases sitting between them. This CDR3 comprises 15 residues. Germline V gene lookup returns CDR1 MGHRA and CDR2 YSYEKL. Only in-frame clones appear in the TCRdb table, and some are missing; sequencing was by immunoSEQ multiplex PCR. In the table there are approximately 100,000 clones, about 89% of which are singletons. The chain has TRBV4-1 and TRBJ2-1; a weak D match, TRBD2 (6 bases). The receptor comes from a man aged 30 to 39 in good health. Sequencing was performed on blood. The CDR3 sequence is CASSQQGGPYNEQFF. CDR3 DNA sequence: TGCGCCAGCAGCCAGCAGGGAGGTCCCTACAATGAGCAGTTCTTC.